This entry is about one TCR beta chain. The data derive from a study of CD8+ T cells in alopecia areata. The CDR3 loop spans 17 amino acids. Germline V gives CDR1 SGHTA, CDR2 FQGNSA. V was pared by 3 bases and J by 5 bases, with 22 bases between. RNA extraction and reverse transcription yielded cDNA as sequencing template. Profiled with immunoSEQ multiplex PCR; TCRdb holds only in-frame clones, not every one. The table includes around 200,000 clones, around 63% detected once. The sequencing used CD4+ T cells sorted from blood, collected at week 0. The TCR comes from a human donor with alopecia areata. The chain has TRBV7-2 and TRBJ1-2, with TRBD1 as a possible D gene (5 bases). Written as DNA, the CDR3 is TGTGCCAGCAGCTTCAGTCCAAAGCAGGGCGAGGGATATGGCTACACCTTC. Its translation is CASSFSPKQGEGYGYTF.